One and the same sample provided the 32 T cell receptor beta chains below, sequenced in a study of Tregs in tolerant kidney transplant recipients. Generated by immunoSEQ multiplex PCR, the TCRdb table keeps only in-frame clones and is missing some. The table has 62,000 or so clones, 95% to 98% seen once; the top ten hold around 0.34%. Sample: Tregs from blood, taken before the transplant. These receptors were obtained from a human donor who received a combined kidney and bone marrow transplant.

CDR3 sequence: CASSPGHQNSPLHF. Written as DNA, the CDR3 is TGTGCCAGCTCTCCGGGACACCAAAATTCACCCCTCCACTTT. The chain links TRBV18 to TRBJ1-6, with D maybe TRBD1 (6 bases). CDR1 is KGHSH, CDR2 LQKENI, per germline. The ends were cut back, 6 bases at V and 7 bases at J, with 13 bases in the middle. The CDR3 is made up of 14 amino acids. Combining the CDR3 with reference TRBV18 and TRBJ1-6 gives the whole variable domain NAGVMQNPRHLVRRRGQEARLRCSPMKGHSHVYWYRQLPEEGLKFMVYLQKENIIDESGMPKERFSAEFPKEGPSILRIQQVVRGDSAAYFCASSPGHQNSPLHFGNGTRLTVT.

The chain employs TRBV7-3 and TRBJ2-3; 9 nucleotides align to TRBD1. In germline, CDR1 is SGHTA, CDR2 FQGTGA. This CDR3 spans 15 amino acids. Trimming cost V 5 bases and J 0 bases; bases outside gene matches: 3. The CDR3, as DNA: TGTGCCAGCAGCCGACAGGGGGGTAGCACAGATACGCAGTATTTT. Translation: CASSRQGGSTDTQYF. The full variable domain, its missing parts supplied by reference TRBV7-3 and TRBJ2-3, is GAGVSQTPSNKVTEKGKYVELRCDPISGHTALYWYRQSLGQGPEFLIYFQGTGAADDSGLPNDRFFAVRPEGSVSTLKIQRTERGDSAVYLCASSRQGGSTDTQYFGPGTRLTVL.

About this clone itself: Other DNA sequences in the same sample also yield this CDR3. The rearrangement links TRBV25-1 to TRBJ2-7; D is uncertain. Trimming cost V 4 bases and J 3 bases, with 4 bases left between them. The CDR3 covers 11 residues. Germline V lookup: CDR1 MGHDK, CDR2 SYGVNS. The CDR3 protein is CASSAYYEQYF. DNA of the CDR3: TGTGCCAGCAGTGCCTACTACGAGCAGTACTTC.

The genes are TRBV2 and TRBJ1-3; D perhaps matches TRBD1 (5 bases). This CDR3 has 18 residues. Germline CDR1 reads SNHLY; CDR2 reads FYNNEI. V was clipped by 0 bases and J by 4 bases, with 19 bases between them. CDR3 region: CASSEALQGLPKGNTIYF. CDR3 coding DNA: TGTGCCAGCAGTGAAGCGCTTCAGGGCCTCCCCAAGGGAAACACCATATATTTT.

V usage is TRBV19 and J usage is TRBJ1-4; unclear D gene. This CDR3 has 15 residues. V lost 5 bases to trimming and J lost 7 bases, with 17 bases between them. CDR1 and CDR2 (germline): LNHDA, SQIVND (reference sequence). The CDR3 reads CASSVDTNLGEKLFF. CDR3 sequence (DNA): TGTGCCAGTAGTGTCGACACCAACCTCGGTGAAAAACTGTTTTTT.

The V gene is TRBV27, the J gene TRBJ1-1, with 11 bases identical to TRBD1. The V gene's germline CDR1 is MNHEY and CDR2 SMNVEV (reference sequence). Trimming at V came to 6 bases and at J to 11 bases, leaving 8 bases not matched to a gene. The CDR3 is 13 amino acids. The CDR3 here is CASRPRTGGWAFF. DNA of the CDR3: TGTGCCAGCAGACCCAGGACAGGGGGCTGGGCTTTCTTT.

V usage is TRBV7-9 and J usage is TRBJ2-7; no definite D call. V was clipped by 1 base and J by 6 bases, with 13 bases between them. The CDR3 spans 14 residues. Germline CDR1 and CDR2: SEHNR and FQNEAQ (reference sequence). The CDR3 here is CASSLGFPQSEQYF. Here the CDR3 DNA reads TGTGCCAGCAGCTTAGGATTCCCACAGTCCGAGCAGTACTTC. Filled out from reference TRBV7-9 and TRBJ2-7, the complete variable domain reads DTGVSQNPRHKITKRGQNVTFRCDPISEHNRLYWYRQTLGQGPEFLTYFQNEAQLEKSRLLSDRFSAERPKGSFSTLEIQRTEQGDSAMYLCASSLGFPQSEQYFGPGTRLTVT.

Written as DNA, the CDR3 is TGTGCCAGCAGTAAGACAGGCTCTGGAAACACCATATATTTT. Translation gives CASSKTGSGNTIYF. The rearrangement links TRBV6-1 to TRBJ1-3; TRBD1 might be the D (6 bases). The CDR3 is made up of 14 amino acids. V gave up 5 bases and J gave up 0 bases, with 8 bases separating them. CDR1 is MNHNS and CDR2 is SASEGT in the germline V gene.

This clone was recorded once. The chain uses TRBV6-1 and TRBJ2-2; TRBD1 might be the D (7 bases). The CDR3 has 13 residues. Germline values: CDR1 MNHNS, CDR2 SASEGT. V was clipped by 8 bases and J by 4 bases, with 11 bases between them. The chain's CDR3 is CASRQGGTGELFF. DNA for the CDR3: TGTGCCAGCCGACAGGGAGGCACCGGGGAGCTGTTTTTT.

The rearrangement links TRBV11-3 to TRBJ2-7; D perhaps matches TRBD2 (5 bases). V shed 2 bases and J shed 1 base, with 15 bases lying between them. The germline CDR1 and CDR2 sequences are SGHNT and YENEEA. The CDR3 has 16 residues. CDR3 sequence: CASSLYRARASYEQYF. Written as DNA, the CDR3 is TGTGCCAGCAGCTTATATCGGGCGAGGGCTTCCTACGAGCAGTACTTC.

V usage is TRBV27 and J usage is TRBJ2-3; D is unresolved. Germline CDR1 reads MNHEY; CDR2 reads SMNVEV (reference sequence). This CDR3 comprises 15 residues. V gave up 3 bases and J gave up 3 bases, with 13 bases separating them. The CDR3 sequence: CASSFYGVWTDTQYF. The CDR3, as DNA: TGTGCCAGCAGTTTTTATGGAGTTTGGACAGATACGCAGTATTTT.

This sequence joins TRBV4-3 and TRBJ1-6; D may be TRBD1 (6 bases). CDR1 is LGHNA, CDR2 YSLEER, per germline. With 0 bases removed from V and 7 bases from J, the gap between germline ends came to 13 bases. The CDR3 length is 16 residues. Here the CDR3 reads CASSQDTRGDNSPLHF. CDR3 nucleotides: TGCGCCAGCAGCCAAGATACCAGGGGAGACAATTCACCCCTCCACTTT.

CDR3 loop: CASSSTGATNEKLFF. Written as DNA, the CDR3 is TGTGCCAGCTCATCAACAGGGGCGACTAATGAAAAACTGTTTTTT. This chain joins TRBV18 and TRBJ1-4; TRBD1 agrees at 7 bases. The CDR3 loop spans 15 amino acids. The V and J ends lost 5 bases and 2 bases, in that order; junction bases with no gene match: 5. The germline V gene has CDR1 KGHSH and CDR2 LQKENI.

The CDR3 DNA reads TGCGCCAGCAGCCCGGGGGTGTGGGACACTGAAGCTTTCTTT. This translates into CASSPGVWDTEAFF. This chain links TRBV5-1 with TRBJ1-1; D may be TRBD1 (5 bases). CDR1 is SGHRS and CDR2 is YFSETQ in the germline V gene. The CDR3 has 14 residues. Trimming took off 4 bases at V and 3 bases at J, with 13 bases between the two ends.

The chain couples TRBV27 to TRBJ2-1, with 13 nucleotides matching TRBD2. In germline, CDR1 is MNHEY, CDR2 SMNVEV (reference sequence). The V segment lost 6 bases and the J segment 8 bases; nucleotides outside the gene matches: 4. This CDR3 region has 14 residues. In DNA, the CDR3 is TGTGCCAGCAGAAGGACTAGCGGGAGCTATGAGCAGTTCTTC. The encoded protein is CASRRTSGSYEQFF.

The V and J genes are TRBV19 and TRBJ1-2, with D possibly matching TRBD1 (6 bases). V lost 5 bases and J lost 3, with 13 bases in between. The CDR3 consists of 14 residues. Germline CDR1 reads LNHDA; CDR2 reads SQIVND (reference sequence). The CDR3 coding sequence is TGTGCCAGTAGTGGAGACAGGAGACACTATGGCTACACCTTC. This sequence encodes CASSGDRRHYGYTF.

The CDR3 coding sequence is TGTGCCAGCAGCTTCGAGAGTATCCAGAACACTGAAGCTTTCTTT. Translating it yields CASSFESIQNTEAFF. This chain links TRBV5-8 with TRBJ1-1; D not certain. V lost 2 bases and J lost 1, with 12 bases in between. The CDR3 consists of 15 residues. Germline V gene data show CDR1 as SGHTS and CDR2 as YDEGEE.

This chain joins TRBV10-3 and TRBJ1-6; 7 bases align to TRBD1. This CDR3 contains 14 residues. Germline loops: CDR1 ENHRY, CDR2 SYGVKD. J lost 8 bases, V lost 2 bases, and 3 bases had no gene match. CDR3 sequence reads: CAISEEQGHSPLHF. The CDR3 nucleotides read TGTGCCATCAGTGAGGAACAGGGGCATTCACCCCTCCACTTT.

This chain uses TRBV28 with TRBJ2-3; a possible D gene is TRBD2 (5 bases). With 1 base removed from V and 1 base from J, the gap between germline ends came to 15 bases. The CDR3 has 17 residues. Germline loops: CDR1 MDHEN, CDR2 SYDVKM. Here the CDR3 DNA reads TGTGCCAGCAGTTTATACGTCCGGACTTCTCGCACAGATACGCAGTATTTT. It codes for CASSLYVRTSRTDTQYF.

The chain recombines TRBV5-1 with TRBJ2-2; 9 bases line up with TRBD2. The CDR3 has 16 residues. Germline values: CDR1 SGHRS, CDR2 YFSETQ. Germline trimming cut 4 bases from V and 5 bases from J; bases unmatched to any gene: 9. CDR3 nucleotide sequence: TGCGCCAGCAGCCCCTTAGCGGGAGTAGGTACCGGGGAGCTGTTTTTT. Translating it yields CASSPLAGVGTGELFF.

This chain connects TRBV7-2 to TRBJ2-7, with TRBD1 as a possible D gene (6 bases). Germline V gives CDR1 SGHTA, CDR2 FQGNSA. The CDR3 extends over 12 amino acids. The V gene lost 2 bases and the J gene lost 4 bases, with 6 bases spanning the gap. The CDR3 spells CASSLRGYEQYF. DNA of the CDR3: TGTGCCAGCAGCTTAAGGGGGTACGAGCAGTACTTC.

This rearrangement joins TRBV5-1 to TRBJ1-5; perhaps TRBD1 as D (5 bases). The CDR3 length is 14 residues. Germline assignment: CDR1 SGHRS and CDR2 YFSETQ. Trimming shortened V by 4 bases and J by 0 bases, and 8 bases separated the two germline ends. The CDR3 nucleotides read TGCGCCAGCAGCCCGGACATTAGCAATCAGCCCCAGCATTTT. Translation: CASSPDISNQPQHF.

The chain carries TRBV9 and TRBJ2-2; D is perhaps TRBD1 (5 bases). The CDR3 runs to 16 residues. With 4 bases removed from V and 6 bases from J, the gap between germline ends came to 19 bases. Germline V gene sequence: CDR1 SGDLS, CDR2 YYNGEE. CDR3 residues: CASSPRQGTIAGELFF. The CDR3 region has the DNA TGTGCCAGCAGCCCTCGCCAGGGTACAATTGCCGGGGAGCTGTTTTTT. Full variable domain (missing parts from reference TRBV9 and TRBJ2-2): DSGVTQTPKHLITATGQRVTLRCSPRSGDLSVYWYQQSLDQGLQFLIQYYNGEERAKGNILERFSAQQFPDLHSELNLSSLELGDSALYFCASSPRQGTIAGELFFGEGSRLTVL.

This clone was observed a single time. The chain combines TRBV5-5 with TRBJ2-7; 9 positions match TRBD2. Per germline, CDR1 SGHKS and CDR2 YYEKEE (reference sequence). V was pared by 0 bases and J by 2 bases, with 3 bases of the junction left unmatched. The CDR3 sequence is 15 residues long. CDR3 residues: CASSLGGGAAYEQYF. CDR3 sequence (DNA): TGTGCCAGCAGCTTGGGCGGGGGGGCCGCCTACGAGCAGTACTTC.

The CDR3 is CASSPPIQGGYGYTF. The CDR3 DNA follows: TGTGCCAGCTCACCACCTATCCAGGGAGGCTATGGCTACACCTTC. This chain links TRBV18 with TRBJ1-2; maybe TRBD1 (5 bases). There are 15 residues in the CDR3. Germline assignment: CDR1 KGHSH and CDR2 LQKENI. Trimming left V 0 bases short and J 4 bases short, with 12 bases between.

CDR3 region: CASAADRVGQPQHF. In nucleotides, the CDR3 is TGTGCTAGTGCCGCGGACAGGGTGGGTCAGCCCCAGCATTTT. This chain links TRBV12-5 with TRBJ1-5, with 8 bases that match TRBD1. V lost 7 bases to trimming and J lost 6 bases; unmatched junction nucleotides: 8. Germline CDR1 and CDR2: LGHNT and FRNRAP. This CDR3 is built from 14 residues.

This sequence joins TRBV7-9 and TRBJ2-5; possible D gene TRBD1, 6 bases. CDR1 SEHNR and CDR2 FQNEAQ come from the germline V gene (reference sequence). The V end was cut by 0 bases, the J end by 9 bases, with 14 bases between. The CDR3 covers 14 residues. This CDR3 is CASSLAEGTFSQYF. DNA for the CDR3: TGTGCCAGCAGCTTAGCGGAAGGGACATTTTCCCAGTACTTC.

V and J are TRBV27 and TRBJ2-7; 15 nucleotides line up with TRBD2. Trimming at V came to 7 bases and at J to 1 base, leaving 2 bases not matched to a gene. Germline lookup yields CDR1 MNHEY and CDR2 SMNVEV (reference sequence). This CDR3 comprises 15 residues. For the CDR3, the DNA is TGTGCCAGCAAGGGACTAGCGGGGGGTTCCTACGAGCAGTACTTC. Translation: CASKGLAGGSYEQYF.

The chain is built from TRBV9 and TRBJ2-2, with 9 bases that match TRBD2. The CDR3 length is 18 residues. V lost 3 bases, J lost 5 bases, and 14 bases stayed unmatched. CDR1 SGDLS and CDR2 YYNGEE come from the germline V gene. The CDR3 coding sequence is TGTGCCAGCAGCGCTTGGACTAGCGTAAGAACGGGGACCGGGGAGCTGTTTTTT. Protein sequence: CASSAWTSVRTGTGELFF.

The rearrangement joins TRBV7-3 to TRBJ2-1; 10 bases align to TRBD2. The CDR3 contains 15 residues. Looked up from germline, CDR1 is SGHTA and CDR2 is FQGTGA. The J segment lost 6 bases and the V segment lost 2 bases, leaving 4 bases of the junction unmatched. The CDR3 nucleotides read TGTGCCAGCAGCTTACTAGCGGGAGTCGGCAATGAGCAGTTCTTC. It codes for CASSLLAGVGNEQFF.

V and J are TRBV11-2 and TRBJ2-5; tentative D call: TRBD2 (6 bases). The V end was cut by 1 base, the J end by 6 bases, with 15 bases between. CDR1 is SGHAT, CDR2 FQNNGV, per germline. The CDR3 contains 15 residues. The CDR3 nucleotides are TGTGCCAGCAGCTTAGGCGGGACGGTTTTGAAGACCCAGTACTTC. This codes for CASSLGGTVLKTQYF.

This sequence joins TRBV10-3 and TRBJ2-2; no firm D call. With 0 bases removed from V and 7 bases from J, the gap between germline ends came to 3 bases. The CDR3 totals 12 residues. Looked up from germline, CDR1 is ENHRY and CDR2 is SYGVKD. CDR3 nucleotide sequence: TGTGCCATCAGTGAGTCGTACGGGGAGCTGTTTTTT. Translated: CAISESYGELFF.